The rows below give T cell receptor beta chains drawn from one sample of a study of blood T cell repertoires in COVID-19. Generated by immunoSEQ multiplex PCR, the TCRdb table keeps only in-frame clones and is missing some. The sample consists of some 200,000 clones, approximately 80% of them appearing once. Sequencing was done on a sample of peripheral blood. Every receptor here comes from a woman of 80 years or more with COVID-19, enrolled during active disease. The CDR3 runs from the conserved cysteine through the conserved F or W. D genes are given only for firm matches. The size entry is marked missing in some rows and otherwise reads once, few, many or a size class.

v_call: TRBV5-6
d_call: TRBD1
clone_size: -
j_call: TRBJ1-1
cdr3_aa: CASSRDRNTEAFF
cdr3_nt: TGTGCCAGCAGCCGGGACAGGAACACTGAAGCTTTCTTT

v_call: TRBV4-2
d_call: -
clone_size: few
j_call: TRBJ2-7
cdr3_aa: CASSQEVSGAGYEQYF
cdr3_nt: TGTGCCAGCAGCCAAGAAGTGTCAGGCGCAGGGTACGAGCAGTACTTC

v_call: TRBV18
d_call: -
clone_size: -
j_call: TRBJ2-7
cdr3_aa: CASSPPDSGFSYEQYF
cdr3_nt: TGTGCCAGCTCACCACCGGACAGCGGATTCTCCTACGAGCAGTACTTC

v_call: TRBV6-1
d_call: -
clone_size: -
j_call: TRBJ1-5
cdr3_aa: CASSESGVDQPQHF
cdr3_nt: TGTGCCAGCAGTGAGTCAGGGGTGGATCAGCCCCAGCATTTT

v_call: TRBV19
d_call: -
clone_size: -
j_call: TRBJ2-7
cdr3_aa: CASSMNSHSYEQYF
cdr3_nt: TGTGCCAGTAGTATGAATTCACATTCCTACGAGCAGTACTTC

v_call: TRBV5-4
d_call: -
clone_size: -
j_call: TRBJ1-3
cdr3_aa: CASSSQGTGNTIYF
cdr3_nt: TGTGCCAGCAGCTCACAGGGTACTGGAAACACCATATATTTT

v_call: TRBV12-3/TRBV12-4
d_call: -
clone_size: -
j_call: TRBJ1-5
cdr3_aa: CASSLRHPPQHF
cdr3_nt: TGTGCCAGCAGTTTGAGACACCCGCCCCAGCATTTT

v_call: TRBV7-9
d_call: -
clone_size: -
j_call: TRBJ2-3
cdr3_aa: CASSPRQGGDTQYF
cdr3_nt: TGTGCCAGCAGCCCACGACAGGGAGGAGATACGCAGTATTTT

v_call: TRBV12-3/TRBV12-4
d_call: -
clone_size: -
j_call: TRBJ2-1
cdr3_aa: CASSLMGHPPVF
cdr3_nt: TGTGCCAGCAGTTTAATGGGACACCCCCCAGTCTTC

v_call: TRBV3-1/TRBV3-2
d_call: TRBD1
clone_size: -
j_call: TRBJ1-2
cdr3_aa: CASAIKTGARVYGYTF
cdr3_nt: TGTGCCAGCGCAATAAAGACAGGGGCGAGGGTCTATGGCTACACCTTC

v_call: TRBV6-5
d_call: TRBD2
clone_size: once
j_call: TRBJ2-1
cdr3_aa: CASSYQLAGGKSEQFF
cdr3_nt: TGTGCCAGCAGTTACCAACTAGCGGGAGGAAAGAGTGAGCAGTTCTTC

v_call: TRBV3-1/TRBV3-2
d_call: -
clone_size: -
j_call: TRBJ1-2
cdr3_aa: CASSPQGQPYGYTF
cdr3_nt: TGTGCCAGCAGCCCCCAAGGACAGCCCTATGGCTACACCTTC

v_call: TRBV7-3
d_call: -
clone_size: -
j_call: TRBJ2-2
cdr3_aa: CASSLFGGKGGELFF
cdr3_nt: TGTGCCAGCAGCCTCTTCGGCGGGAAAGGCGGGGAGCTGTTTTTT

v_call: TRBV5-1
d_call: -
clone_size: -
j_call: TRBJ2-1
cdr3_aa: CASSLGGTHNEQFF
cdr3_nt: TGCGCCAGCAGCTTGGGAGGGACTCACAATGAGCAGTTCTTC

v_call: TRBV27
d_call: TRBD1
clone_size: -
j_call: TRBJ1-3
cdr3_aa: CASSLSWTGGNTIYF
cdr3_nt: TGTGCCAGCAGCCTATCTTGGACAGGCGGAAACACCATATATTTT

v_call: TRBV11-2
d_call: -
clone_size: -
j_call: TRBJ2-2
cdr3_aa: CASSQAPGTGELFF
cdr3_nt: TGTGCCAGCAGCCAGGCCCCGGGAACCGGGGAGCTGTTTTTT

v_call: TRBV3-1/TRBV3-2
d_call: TRBD2
clone_size: -
j_call: TRBJ2-5
cdr3_aa: CASSRGLAGLRQETQYF
cdr3_nt: TGTGCCAGCAGCCGGGGACTAGCGGGCTTACGTCAGGAGACCCAGTACTTC

v_call: TRBV5-4
d_call: -
clone_size: -
j_call: TRBJ1-1
cdr3_aa: CASSPQGMNTEAFF
cdr3_nt: TGTGCCAGCAGTCCCCAGGGGATGAACACTGAAGCTTTCTTT

v_call: TRBV6-5
d_call: -
clone_size: once
j_call: TRBJ2-3
cdr3_aa: CASRTGVPWADTQYF
cdr3_nt: TGTGCCAGCAGAACGGGGGTCCCCTGGGCAGATACGCAGTATTTT

v_call: TRBV3-1/TRBV3-2
d_call: -
clone_size: -
j_call: TRBJ2-1
cdr3_aa: CASSQDLDSIYNEQFF
cdr3_nt: TGTGCCAGCAGCCAAGATCTGGACAGTATCTACAATGAGCAGTTCTTC

v_call: TRBV6-5
d_call: -
clone_size: -
j_call: TRBJ2-1
cdr3_aa: CASRNRDTDYNEQFF
cdr3_nt: TGTGCCAGCAGAAACCGGGACACGGACTACAATGAGCAGTTCTTC

v_call: TRBV5-1
d_call: -
clone_size: -
j_call: TRBJ2-3
cdr3_aa: CASSRGVGVGDTQYF
cdr3_nt: TGCGCCAGCAGCCGGGGAGTGGGAGTGGGGGATACGCAGTATTTT

v_call: TRBV10-1
d_call: TRBD1
clone_size: once
j_call: TRBJ2-5
cdr3_aa: CASSGQGDETQYF
cdr3_nt: TGCGCCAGCAGTGGACAGGGGGATGAGACCCAGTACTTC

v_call: TRBV4-2
d_call: -
clone_size: -
j_call: TRBJ1-6
cdr3_aa: CASSQEGQDSPLHF
cdr3_nt: TGTGCCAGCAGCCAAGAGGGCCAGGATTCACCCCTCCACTTT